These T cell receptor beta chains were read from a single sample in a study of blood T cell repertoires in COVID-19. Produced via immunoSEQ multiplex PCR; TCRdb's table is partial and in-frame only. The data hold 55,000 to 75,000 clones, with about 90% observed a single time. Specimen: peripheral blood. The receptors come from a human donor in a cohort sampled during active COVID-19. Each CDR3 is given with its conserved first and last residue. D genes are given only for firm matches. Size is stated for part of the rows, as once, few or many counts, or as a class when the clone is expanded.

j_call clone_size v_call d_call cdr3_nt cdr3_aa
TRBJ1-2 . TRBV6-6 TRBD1 TGTGCCAGCAGGACAGGGGAGGGCTACACCTTC CASRTGEGYTF
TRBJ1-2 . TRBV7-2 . TGTGCCAGCAGCTTAGGTTTGATTTTTAGGGGATTGGGCTACACCTTC CASSLGLIFRGLGYTF
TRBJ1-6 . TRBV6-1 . TGTGCCAGCAGTGACCCAGGGTATTCACCCCTCCACTTT CASSDPGYSPLHF
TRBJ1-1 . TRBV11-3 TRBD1 TGTGCCAGCAGCTTGACAGGGGGCGGCACTGAAGCTTTCTTT CASSLTGGGTEAFF
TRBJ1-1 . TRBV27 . TGTGCCAGCAGTTTATCAGGGGCGGCTGAAGCTTTCTTT CASSLSGAAEAFF
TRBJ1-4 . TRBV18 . TGTGCCAGCTCACCAGGGGCCGGGTCCAGGGAAAAACTGTTTTTT CASSPGAGSREKLFF
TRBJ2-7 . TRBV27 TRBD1 TGTGCCAGCAGTCGCGGGACAGGGGCCTACGAGCAGTACTTC CASSRGTGAYEQYF
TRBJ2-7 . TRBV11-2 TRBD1 TGTGCCAGCAGCGGGCGGACAGGGGGATCCTACGAGCAGTACTTC CASSGRTGGSYEQYF
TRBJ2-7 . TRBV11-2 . TGTGCCAGCAGCTTCCCGACTTACGAGCAGTACTTC CASSFPTYEQYF
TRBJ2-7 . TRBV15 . TGTGCCACCACCTCTCCCGGGGGCTACGAGCAGTACTTC CATTSPGGYEQYF
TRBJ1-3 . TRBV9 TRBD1 TGTGCCAGCAGCTTCGGACAGGGGTCGGCTGGAAACACCATATATTTT CASSFGQGSAGNTIYF
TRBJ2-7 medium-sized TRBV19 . TGTGCCAGTAGTATGGCACACATGTCCCAGGAGCAGTACTTC CASSMAHMSQEQYF
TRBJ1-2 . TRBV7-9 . TGTGCATTCAGCTTAGAGTCGGGGGTGAAGAACTATGGCTACACCTTC CAFSLESGVKNYGYTF
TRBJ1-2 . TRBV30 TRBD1 TGTGCCTGGGAGCTGGGACAGGGGGATTGGGGCTACACCTTC CAWELGQGDWGYTF
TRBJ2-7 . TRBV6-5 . TGTGCCAGCAGTTACGGTCAGGGGTCCGGCTACGAGCAGTACTTC CASSYGQGSGYEQYF
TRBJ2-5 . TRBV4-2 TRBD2 TGTGCCAGCAGCCCCCGGACTAGCGGGGGGGATACGTACCAAGAGACCCAGTACTTC CASSPRTSGGDTYQETQYF
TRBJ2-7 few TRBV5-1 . TGCGCCAGCAGCCCGGACACCCCCTCCTACGAGCAGTACTTC CASSPDTPSYEQYF
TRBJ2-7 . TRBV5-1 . TGCGCCAGCAGCCCCACACAAGGACACCTATACGAGCAGTACTTC CASSPTQGHLYEQYF
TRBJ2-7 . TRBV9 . TGTGCCAGCAGCTTGTTAGCGTCGTCCTACGAGCAGTACTTC CASSLLASSYEQYF
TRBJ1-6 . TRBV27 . TGTGCCAGCTCCAGACGGGGTAACTATAATTCACCCCTCCACTTT CASSRRGNYNSPLHF
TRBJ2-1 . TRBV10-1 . TGCGCCAGCAGTGAGTCGTTGGGGCCCGGCTCCTACAATGAGCAGTTCTTC CASSESLGPGSYNEQFF
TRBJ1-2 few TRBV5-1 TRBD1 TGCGCCAGCAGCCTGCAGGGACAGGGAGATGGCTACACCTTC CASSLQGQGDGYTF
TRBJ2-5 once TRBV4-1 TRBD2 TGCGCCAGCAGCCAGGTAGCGGGGGCGGGGGAGACCCAGTACTTC CASSQVAGAGETQYF
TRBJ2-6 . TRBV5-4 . TGTGCCAGCAGCTTGGACAGGGCCATCTCTGGGGCCAACGTCCTGACTTTC CASSLDRAISGANVLTF
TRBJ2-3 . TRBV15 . TGTGCCACCAGCAGAGGGGCCGGCACAGATACGCAGTATTTT CATSRGAGTDTQYF
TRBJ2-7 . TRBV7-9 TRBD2 TGTGCCAGCAGCCCTGGACTAGCGGGGCTTGGGGCGAGGGAGCAGTACTTC CASSPGLAGLGAREQYF
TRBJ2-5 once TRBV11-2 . TGTGCCAGCAGCTTGAATAGCCAAGAGACCCAGTACTTC CASSLNSQETQYF
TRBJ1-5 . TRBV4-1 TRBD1 TGCGCCAGCAGCCAGATACAGGGGAACCAGCCCCAGCATTTT CASSQIQGNQPQHF
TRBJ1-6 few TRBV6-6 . TGTGCCAGCAGCTATCAGGGGAATAATTCACCCCTCCACTTT CASSYQGNNSPLHF
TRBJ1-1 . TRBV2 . TGTGCCAGCAGAAGACAGACCGTGAACACTGAAGCTTTCTTT CASRRQTVNTEAFF
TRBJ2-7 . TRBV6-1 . TGTGCCAGCAGTGAAGCCCTCGGACACACTGCCTACGAGCAGTACTTC CASSEALGHTAYEQYF